This TCR beta chain was documented in a study of OX40 agonist ivuxolimab in advanced cancers. The V gene's germline CDR1 is MNHEY and CDR2 SMNVEV (reference sequence). The trim removed 0 bases at V and 7 bases at J, leaving 1 base unmatched. The CDR3 totals 13 residues. Data came from immunoSEQ multiplex PCR; TCRdb stores just in-frame clones and leaves some out. The sample includes around 47,000 clones, around 85% seen only once; the top ten take 11% to 15%. The chain is built from TRBV27 and TRBJ1-1; 8 bases agree with TRBD1. The origin of this receptor is an adult with an advanced solid tumor such as melanoma, head and neck, liver or kidney cancer. This sample comprised CD4+ or CD8+ T cells sorted from blood, obtained in a trial of the OX40 agonist ivuxolimab. The CDR3 loop is CASSLSTGVEAFF. CDR3 bases: TGTGCCAGCAGTTTATCGACAGGGGTTGAAGCTTTCTTT.